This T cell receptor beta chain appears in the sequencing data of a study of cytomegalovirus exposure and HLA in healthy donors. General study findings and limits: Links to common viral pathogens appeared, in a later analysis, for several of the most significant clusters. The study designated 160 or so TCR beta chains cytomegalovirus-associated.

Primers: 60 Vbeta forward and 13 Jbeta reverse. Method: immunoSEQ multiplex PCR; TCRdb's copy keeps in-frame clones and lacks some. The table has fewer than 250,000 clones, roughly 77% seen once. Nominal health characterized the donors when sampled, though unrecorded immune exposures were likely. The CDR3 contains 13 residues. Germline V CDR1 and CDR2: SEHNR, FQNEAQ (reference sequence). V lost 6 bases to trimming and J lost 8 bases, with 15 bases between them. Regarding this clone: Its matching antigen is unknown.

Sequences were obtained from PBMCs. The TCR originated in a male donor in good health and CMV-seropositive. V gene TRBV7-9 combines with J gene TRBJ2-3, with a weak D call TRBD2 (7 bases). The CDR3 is CASSKGGGSTQYF. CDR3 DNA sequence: TGTGCCAGCAGTAAGGGGGGGGGTAGTACGCAGTATTTT.